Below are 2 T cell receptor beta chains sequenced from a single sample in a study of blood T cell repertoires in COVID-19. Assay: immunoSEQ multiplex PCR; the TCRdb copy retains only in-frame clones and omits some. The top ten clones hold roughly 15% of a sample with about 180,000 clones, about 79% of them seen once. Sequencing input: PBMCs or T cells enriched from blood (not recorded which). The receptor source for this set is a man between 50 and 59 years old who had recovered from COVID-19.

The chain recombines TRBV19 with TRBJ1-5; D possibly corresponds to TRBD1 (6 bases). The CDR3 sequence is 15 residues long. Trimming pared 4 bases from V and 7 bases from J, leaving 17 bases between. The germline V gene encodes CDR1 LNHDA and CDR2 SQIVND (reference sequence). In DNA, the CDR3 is TGTGCCAGTAGTAATGGGGGGGGCGCAGGGCAGCCCCAGCATTTT. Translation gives CASSNGGGAGQPQHF.

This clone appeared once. In nucleotides, the CDR3 is TGTGCCAGCAGCCCCACGGCCGGACAGACTGAAGCTTTCTTT. Translated, it gives CASSPTAGQTEAFF. The chain employs TRBV7-3 and TRBJ1-1, with a weak D call TRBD1 (6 bases). The CDR3 contains 14 residues. Trimming took 5 bases from V and 5 from J, leaving 15 bases between them. CDR1 and CDR2 (germline): SGHTA, FQGTGA.